This record covers a single TCR beta chain. Cohort placement rested on clinical history that participants reported themselves. CDR3 size: 14 residues. From germline, CDR1 is LNHNV and CDR2 YYDKDF (reference sequence). V was pared by 5 bases and J by 2 bases, with 10 bases between. The data belong to a study of blood T cell repertoires in COVID-19. Study summary: Acute and convalescent COVID-19 specimens originated in the United States, Italy and Spain. PBMCs, B-cell-depleted T cells, or T cells provided the cDNA or gDNA that made up the material.

Generated by immunoSEQ multiplex PCR, the TCRdb table keeps only in-frame clones and is missing some. The table shows hundreds of thousands of clones, with around 90% occurring only once. Material: PBMCs or T cells enriched from blood (not recorded which). This rearrangement joins TRBV15 to TRBJ1-5; a weak D match, TRBD1 (5 bases). The source of this sequence is a woman younger than 45 with acute COVID-19. CDR3 in amino acids: CATSQGYGNQPQHF. The CDR3 DNA reads TGTGCCACCAGCCAGGGTTATGGCAATCAGCCCCAGCATTTT.